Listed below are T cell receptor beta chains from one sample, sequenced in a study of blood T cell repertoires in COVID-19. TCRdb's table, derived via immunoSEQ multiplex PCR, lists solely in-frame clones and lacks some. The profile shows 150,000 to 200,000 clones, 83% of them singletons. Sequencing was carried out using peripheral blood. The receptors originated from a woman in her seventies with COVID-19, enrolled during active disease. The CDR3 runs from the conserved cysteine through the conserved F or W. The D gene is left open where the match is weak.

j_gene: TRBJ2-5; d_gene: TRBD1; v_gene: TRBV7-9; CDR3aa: CASTGGKTQYF
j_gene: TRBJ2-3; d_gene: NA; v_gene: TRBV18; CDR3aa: CASSPPTVTDTQYF
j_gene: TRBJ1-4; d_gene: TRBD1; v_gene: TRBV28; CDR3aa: CASSSHRDRRATNEKLFF
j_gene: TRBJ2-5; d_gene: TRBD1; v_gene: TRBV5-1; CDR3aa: CASSLAGQRQETQYF
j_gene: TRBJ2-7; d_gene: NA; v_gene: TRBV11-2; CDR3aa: CASSLGGLEQYF
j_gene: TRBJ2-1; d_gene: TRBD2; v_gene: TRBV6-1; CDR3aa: CASTPGLAEYNEQFF
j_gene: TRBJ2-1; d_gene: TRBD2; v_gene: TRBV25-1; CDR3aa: CASNSRLAGWEDNEQFF
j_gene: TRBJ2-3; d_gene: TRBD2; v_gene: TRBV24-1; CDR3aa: CATSGLAGSTDTQYF
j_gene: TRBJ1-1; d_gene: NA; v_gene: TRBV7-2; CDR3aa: CASSPQSGGVTEAFF
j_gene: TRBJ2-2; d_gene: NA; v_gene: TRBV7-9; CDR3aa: CASSVAGRGTGELFF
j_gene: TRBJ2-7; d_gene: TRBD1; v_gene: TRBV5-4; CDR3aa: CASSFPGTGGEQYF
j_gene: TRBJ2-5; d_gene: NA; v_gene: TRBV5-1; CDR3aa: CASSPFSASSSQETQYF
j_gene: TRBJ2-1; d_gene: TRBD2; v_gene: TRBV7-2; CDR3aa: CASSLWGTSGNNEQFF
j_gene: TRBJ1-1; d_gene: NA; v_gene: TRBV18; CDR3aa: CASSGDREAFF
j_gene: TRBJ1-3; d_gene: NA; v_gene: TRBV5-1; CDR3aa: CASSLDPGLTGNTIYF
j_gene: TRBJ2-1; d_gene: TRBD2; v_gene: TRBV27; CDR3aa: CASASLLAASYNEQFF
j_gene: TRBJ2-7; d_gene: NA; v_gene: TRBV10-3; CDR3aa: CAISVLAQSSYEQYF
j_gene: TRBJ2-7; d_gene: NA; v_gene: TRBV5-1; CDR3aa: CASSLDYYSYEQYF
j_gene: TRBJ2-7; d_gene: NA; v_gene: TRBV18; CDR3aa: CASSPGGFWSEQYF
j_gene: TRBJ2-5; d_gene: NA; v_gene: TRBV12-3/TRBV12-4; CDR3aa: CASSGTSTETQYF
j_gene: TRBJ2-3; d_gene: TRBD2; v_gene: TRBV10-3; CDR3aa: CAISEPTLAGDTDTQYF
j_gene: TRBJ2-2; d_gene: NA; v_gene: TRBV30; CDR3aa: CAWQFTGELFF
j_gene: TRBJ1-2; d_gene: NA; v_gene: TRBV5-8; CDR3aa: CASSLASGYGYTF
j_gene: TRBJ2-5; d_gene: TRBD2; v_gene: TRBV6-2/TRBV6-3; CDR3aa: CASSYFSGRAGETQYF
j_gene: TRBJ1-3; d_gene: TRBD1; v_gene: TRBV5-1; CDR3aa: CASSLQGVKGNTIYF
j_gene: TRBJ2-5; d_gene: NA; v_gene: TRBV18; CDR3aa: CASSWGQKETQYF
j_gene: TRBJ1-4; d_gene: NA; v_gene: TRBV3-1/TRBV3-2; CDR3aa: CASSQADRQKLFF
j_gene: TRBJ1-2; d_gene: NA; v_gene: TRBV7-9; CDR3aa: CASSRDFTNYGYTF
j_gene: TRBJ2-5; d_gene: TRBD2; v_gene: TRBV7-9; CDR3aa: CASSPRTSGRAETQYF